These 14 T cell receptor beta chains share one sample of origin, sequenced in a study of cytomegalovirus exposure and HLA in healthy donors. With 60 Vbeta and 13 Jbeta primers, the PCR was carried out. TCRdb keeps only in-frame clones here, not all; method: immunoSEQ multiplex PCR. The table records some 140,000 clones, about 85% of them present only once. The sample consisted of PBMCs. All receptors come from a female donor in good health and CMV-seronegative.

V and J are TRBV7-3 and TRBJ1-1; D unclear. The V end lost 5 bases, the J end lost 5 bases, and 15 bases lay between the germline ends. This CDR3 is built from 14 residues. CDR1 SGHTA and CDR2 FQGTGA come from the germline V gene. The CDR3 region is CASSPGGGSTEAFF. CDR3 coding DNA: TGTGCCAGCAGCCCGGGAGGCGGGAGTACTGAAGCTTTCTTT.

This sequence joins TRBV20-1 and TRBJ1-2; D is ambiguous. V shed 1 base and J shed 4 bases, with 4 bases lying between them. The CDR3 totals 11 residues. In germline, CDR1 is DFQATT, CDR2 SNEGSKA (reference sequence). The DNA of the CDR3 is TGCAGTGCTAGAGGGAGCTATGGCTACACCTTC. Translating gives CSARGSYGYTF.

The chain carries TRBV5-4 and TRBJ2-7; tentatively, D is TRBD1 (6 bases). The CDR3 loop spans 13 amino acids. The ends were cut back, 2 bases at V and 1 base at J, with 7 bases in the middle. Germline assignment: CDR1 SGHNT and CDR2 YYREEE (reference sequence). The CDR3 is CASSFGQSYEQYF. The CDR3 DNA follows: TGTGCCAGCAGCTTCGGACAGTCCTACGAGCAGTACTTC.

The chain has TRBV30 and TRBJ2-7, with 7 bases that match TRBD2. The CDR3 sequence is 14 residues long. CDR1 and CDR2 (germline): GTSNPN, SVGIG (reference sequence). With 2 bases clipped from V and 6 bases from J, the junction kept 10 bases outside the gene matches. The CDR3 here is CAWSNGGSLGEQYF. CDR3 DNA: TGTGCCTGGAGTAATGGCGGGAGTTTGGGCGAGCAGTACTTC.

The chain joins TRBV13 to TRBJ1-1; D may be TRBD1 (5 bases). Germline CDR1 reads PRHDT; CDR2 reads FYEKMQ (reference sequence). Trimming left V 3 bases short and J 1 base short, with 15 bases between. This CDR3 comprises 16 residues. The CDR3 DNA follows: TGTGCCAGCAGCTTTGGGGCGATTTGGGCGAACACTGAAGCTTTCTTT. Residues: CASSFGAIWANTEAFF.

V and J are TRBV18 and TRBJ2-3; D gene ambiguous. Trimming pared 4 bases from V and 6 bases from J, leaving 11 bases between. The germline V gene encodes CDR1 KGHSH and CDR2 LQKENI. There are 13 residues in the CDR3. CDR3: CASSRIAADTQYF. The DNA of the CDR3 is TGTGCCAGCTCACGAATAGCAGCGGATACGCAGTATTTT. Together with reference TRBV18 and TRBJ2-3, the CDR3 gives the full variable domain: NAGVMQNPRHLVRRRGQEARLRCSPMKGHSHVYWYRQLPEEGLKFMVYLQKENIIDESGMPKERFSAEFPKEGPSILRIQQVVRGDSAAYFCASSRIAADTQYFGPGTRLTVL.

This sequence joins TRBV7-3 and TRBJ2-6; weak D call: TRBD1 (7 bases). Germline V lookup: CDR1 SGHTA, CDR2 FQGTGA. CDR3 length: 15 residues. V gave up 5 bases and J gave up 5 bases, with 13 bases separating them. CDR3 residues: CASSPQGGRANVLTF. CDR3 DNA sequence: TGTGCCAGCAGCCCCCAGGGGGGTCGGGCCAACGTCCTGACTTTC.

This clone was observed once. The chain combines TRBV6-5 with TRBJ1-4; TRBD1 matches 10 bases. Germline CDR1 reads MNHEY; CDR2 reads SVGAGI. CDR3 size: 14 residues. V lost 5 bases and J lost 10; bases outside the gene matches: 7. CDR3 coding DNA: TGTGCCAGCAGTGCTCGACAGGGGGCAGGAAAACTGTTTTTT. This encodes CASSARQGAGKLFF.

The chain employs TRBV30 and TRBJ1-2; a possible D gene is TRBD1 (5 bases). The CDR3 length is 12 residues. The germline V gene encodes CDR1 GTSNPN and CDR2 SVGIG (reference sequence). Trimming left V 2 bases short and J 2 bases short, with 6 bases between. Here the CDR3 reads CAWSPGNYGYTF. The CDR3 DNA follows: TGTGCCTGGAGTCCAGGGAACTATGGCTACACCTTC.

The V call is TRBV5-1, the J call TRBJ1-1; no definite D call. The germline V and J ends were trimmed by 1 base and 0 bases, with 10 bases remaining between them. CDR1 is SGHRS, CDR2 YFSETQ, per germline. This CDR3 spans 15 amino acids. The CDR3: CASSLLSDLNTEAFF. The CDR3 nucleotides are TGCGCCAGCAGCTTGTTGTCAGATTTGAACACTGAAGCTTTCTTT. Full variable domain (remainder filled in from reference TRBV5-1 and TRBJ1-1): KAGVTQTPRYLIKTRGQQVTLSCSPISGHRSVSWYQQTPGQGLQFLFEYFSETQRNKGNFPGRFSGRQFSNSRSEMNVSTLELGDSALYLCASSLLSDLNTEAFFGQGTRLTVV.

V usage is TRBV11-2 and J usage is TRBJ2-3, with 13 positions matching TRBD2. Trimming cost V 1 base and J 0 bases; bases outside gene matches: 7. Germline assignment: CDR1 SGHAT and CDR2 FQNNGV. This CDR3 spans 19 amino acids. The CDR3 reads CASSLATSGGATSTDTQYF. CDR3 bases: TGTGCCAGCAGCTTAGCAACTAGCGGGGGGGCCACTAGCACAGATACGCAGTATTTT.

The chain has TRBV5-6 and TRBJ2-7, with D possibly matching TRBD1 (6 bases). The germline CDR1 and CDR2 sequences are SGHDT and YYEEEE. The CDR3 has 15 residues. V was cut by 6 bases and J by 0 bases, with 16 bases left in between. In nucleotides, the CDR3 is TGTGCCAGCAAACTCAACCCAGGGGACTCCTACGAGCAGTACTTC. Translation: CASKLNPGDSYEQYF.

The CDR3 protein is CASSMGQGAYEQYF. CDR3 in DNA: TGTGCCAGCAGCATGGGACAGGGGGCCTACGAGCAGTACTTC. The V gene is TRBV5-5, the J gene TRBJ2-7, with 11 bases aligning to TRBD1. V gave up 4 bases and J gave up 2 bases; unmatched junction bases: 2. This CDR3 contains 14 residues. Germline V gene sequence: CDR1 SGHKS, CDR2 YYEKEE (reference sequence).

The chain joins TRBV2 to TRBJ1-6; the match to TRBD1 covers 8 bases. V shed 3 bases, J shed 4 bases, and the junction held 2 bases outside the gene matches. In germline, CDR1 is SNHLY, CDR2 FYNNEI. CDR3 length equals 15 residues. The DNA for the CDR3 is TGTGCCAGCAGTGACACAGGGGGTTATAATTCACCCCTCCACTTT. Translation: CASSDTGGYNSPLHF. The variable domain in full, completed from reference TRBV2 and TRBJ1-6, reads EPEVTQTPSHQVTQMGQEVILRCVPISNHLYFYWYRQILGQKVEFLVSFYNNEISEKSEIFDDQFSVERPDGSNFTLKIRSTKLEDSAMYFCASSDTGGYNSPLHFGNGTRLTVT.